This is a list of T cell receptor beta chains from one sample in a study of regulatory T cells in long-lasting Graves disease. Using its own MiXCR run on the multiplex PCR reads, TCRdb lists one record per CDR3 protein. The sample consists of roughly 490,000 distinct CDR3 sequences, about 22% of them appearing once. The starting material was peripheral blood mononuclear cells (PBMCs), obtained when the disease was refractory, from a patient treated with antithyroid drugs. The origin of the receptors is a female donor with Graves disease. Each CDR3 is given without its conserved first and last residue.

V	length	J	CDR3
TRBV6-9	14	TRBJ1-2	ASSYPPGHRNYGYT
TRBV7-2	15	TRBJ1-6	ASSKEGQGTYNSPLH
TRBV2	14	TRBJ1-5	ASRDGRLQLNQPQH
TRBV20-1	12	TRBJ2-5	SAHEGGPQETQY
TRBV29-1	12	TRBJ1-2	SVEDIGTGVGYT
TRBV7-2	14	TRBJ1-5	ASSLVSTDSNQPQH
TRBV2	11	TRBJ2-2	ASSLPNTGELF
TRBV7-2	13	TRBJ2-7	ASSYETSGSYEQY
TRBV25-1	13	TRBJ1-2	ASSIKEGEKSGYT
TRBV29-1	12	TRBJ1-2	SARLSTGNYGYT
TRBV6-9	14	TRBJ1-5	ASSSEGGQYNQPQH
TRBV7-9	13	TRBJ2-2	ASSLTRTGVGELF
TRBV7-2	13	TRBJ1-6	ASKGDRGYNSPLH
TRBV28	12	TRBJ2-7	ASSLSRGGDEQY
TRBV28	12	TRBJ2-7	ASSFGAGSYEQY
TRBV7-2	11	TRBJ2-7	ASSPGLLGEQY
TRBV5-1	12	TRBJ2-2	ASSLQPNTGELF
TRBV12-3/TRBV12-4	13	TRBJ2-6	ASMGTGSGANVLT
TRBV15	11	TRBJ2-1	ATSGRLGNEQF
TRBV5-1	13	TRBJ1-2	ASSWDALEGIGYT
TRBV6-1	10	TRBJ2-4	ASSTRSINSY
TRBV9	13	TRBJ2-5	ASSAGPQLQETQY
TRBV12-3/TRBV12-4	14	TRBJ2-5	ASSLRDRASQETQY
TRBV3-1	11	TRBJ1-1	ASSQIATKEAF
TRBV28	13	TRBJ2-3	ASSPGGGTSGAQY
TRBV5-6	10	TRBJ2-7	ASSTGLGEQY
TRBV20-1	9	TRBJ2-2	SARDTGELF
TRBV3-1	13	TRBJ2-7	ASSWGRSGSYEQY
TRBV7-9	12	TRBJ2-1	ASSLTGTIDEQF
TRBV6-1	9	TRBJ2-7	ASRISYEQY
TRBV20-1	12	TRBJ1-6	SALHRGTNSPLH
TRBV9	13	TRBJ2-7	ASSVDPAGTYEQY
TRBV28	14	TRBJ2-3	ASSLLSFISTDTQY
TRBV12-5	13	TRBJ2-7	ASGLGQGWIHEQY
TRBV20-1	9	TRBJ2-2	SASGPGELF
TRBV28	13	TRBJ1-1	ASSYGAGRDTEAF
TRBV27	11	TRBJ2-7	ASSTISSYEQY
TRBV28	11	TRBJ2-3	ASWQSSTDTQY